This T cell receptor (beta chain) was sequenced in a study of blood T cell repertoires in COVID-19. On the study more broadly: Researchers got acute and convalescent COVID-19 samples from the United States, Italy and Spain.

In the source study's methods: The authors estimated nucleated cell counts from reference gene primer amplification. Measured with immunoSEQ multiplex PCR; TCRdb has only the in-frame clones, and not every one. That table is the source of V, J and clone size, and D and trimming were worked out from the DNA. The sample contains a few hundred thousand clones, around 80% of which appear only once. Seattle patients were enrolled during active infection and followed longitudinally. The germline V gene has CDR1 SGHRS and CDR2 YFSETQ. V lost 0 bases to trimming and J lost 2 bases, with 5 bases between them. This CDR3 region has 13 residues.

The receptor comes from an elderly woman with COVID-19, enrolled during active disease. The V and J genes are TRBV5-1 and TRBJ1-2; D unclear. Specimen: peripheral blood. The CDR3 DNA follows: TGCGCCAGCAGCTTGGCGGAGAACTATGGCTACACCTTC. Protein product: CASSLAENYGYTF.